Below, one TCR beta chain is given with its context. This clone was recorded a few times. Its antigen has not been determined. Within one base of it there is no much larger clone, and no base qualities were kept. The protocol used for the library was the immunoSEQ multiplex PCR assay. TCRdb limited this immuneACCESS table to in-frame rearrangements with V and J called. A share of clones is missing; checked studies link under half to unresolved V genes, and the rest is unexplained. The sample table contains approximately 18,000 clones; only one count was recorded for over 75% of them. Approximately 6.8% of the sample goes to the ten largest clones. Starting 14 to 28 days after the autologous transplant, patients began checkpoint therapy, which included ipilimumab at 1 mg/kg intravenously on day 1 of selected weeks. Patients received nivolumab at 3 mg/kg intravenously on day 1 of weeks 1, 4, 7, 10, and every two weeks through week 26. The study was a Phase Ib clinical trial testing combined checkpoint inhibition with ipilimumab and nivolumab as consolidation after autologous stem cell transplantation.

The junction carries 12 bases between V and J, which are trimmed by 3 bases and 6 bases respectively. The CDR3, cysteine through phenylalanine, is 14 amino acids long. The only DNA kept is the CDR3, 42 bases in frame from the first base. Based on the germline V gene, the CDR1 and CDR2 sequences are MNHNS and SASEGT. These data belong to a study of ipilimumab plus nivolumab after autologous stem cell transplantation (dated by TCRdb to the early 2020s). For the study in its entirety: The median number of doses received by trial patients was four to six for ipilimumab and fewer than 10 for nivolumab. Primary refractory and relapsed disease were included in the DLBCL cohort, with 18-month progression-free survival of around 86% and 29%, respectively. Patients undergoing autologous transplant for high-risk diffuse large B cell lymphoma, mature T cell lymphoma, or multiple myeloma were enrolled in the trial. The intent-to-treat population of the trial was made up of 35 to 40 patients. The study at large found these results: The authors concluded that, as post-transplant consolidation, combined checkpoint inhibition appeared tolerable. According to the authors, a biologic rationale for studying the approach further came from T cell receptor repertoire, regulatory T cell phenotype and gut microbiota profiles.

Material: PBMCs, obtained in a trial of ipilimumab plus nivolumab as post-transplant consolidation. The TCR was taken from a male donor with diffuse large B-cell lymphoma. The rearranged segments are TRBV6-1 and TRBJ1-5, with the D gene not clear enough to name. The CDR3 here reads CASSEVDLIQPQHF. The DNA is TGTGCCAGCAGTGAGGTGGATCTCATTCAGCCCCAGCATTTT.